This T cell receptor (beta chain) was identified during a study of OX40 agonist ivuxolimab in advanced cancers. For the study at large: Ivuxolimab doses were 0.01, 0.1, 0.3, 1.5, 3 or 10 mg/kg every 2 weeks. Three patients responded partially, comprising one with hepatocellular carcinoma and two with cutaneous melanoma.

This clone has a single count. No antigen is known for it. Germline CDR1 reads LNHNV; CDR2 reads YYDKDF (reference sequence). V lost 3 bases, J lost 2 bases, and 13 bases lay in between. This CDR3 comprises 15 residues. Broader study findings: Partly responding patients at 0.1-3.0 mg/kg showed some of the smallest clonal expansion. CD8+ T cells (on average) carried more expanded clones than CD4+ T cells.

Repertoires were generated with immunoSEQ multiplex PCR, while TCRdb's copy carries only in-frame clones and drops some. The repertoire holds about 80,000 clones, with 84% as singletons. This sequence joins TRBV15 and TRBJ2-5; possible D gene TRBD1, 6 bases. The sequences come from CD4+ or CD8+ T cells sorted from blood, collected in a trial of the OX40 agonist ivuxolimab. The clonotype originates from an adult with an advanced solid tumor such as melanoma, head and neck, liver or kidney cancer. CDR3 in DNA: TGTGCCACCAGCAGTTCAGGGGCTCGTCAAGAGACCCAGTACTTC. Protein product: CATSSSGARQETQYF.